The 9 T cell receptor beta chains below all came from one sample that was sequenced in a study of T cell repertoires in ileal Crohn's disease. Assay: immunoSEQ multiplex PCR; the TCRdb copy retains only in-frame clones and omits some. The table has roughly 3,700 clones, 74% seen once; the top ten hold 5.5% to 8%. The sequenced material came from ileal tissue. These receptors all stem from an adult with Crohn's disease.

The DNA for the CDR3 is TGTGCCAGCAGGCAGGGGTGGAACACTGAAGCTTTCTTT. Translated, it gives CASRQGWNTEAFF. The chain combines TRBV28 with TRBJ1-1, with TRBD1 as a possible D gene (6 bases). The CDR3 is made up of 13 amino acids. Trimming removed 6 bases from V and 1 base from J, with 9 bases in between. The germline CDR1 and CDR2 sequences are MDHEN and SYDVKM.

This clone came up once. V is TRBV7-3 and J is TRBJ2-3; the D gene is possibly TRBD2 (6 bases). The germline CDR1 and CDR2 sequences are SGHTA and FQGTGA. With 4 bases removed from V and 3 bases from J, the gap between germline ends came to 20 bases. CDR3 length: 17 amino acids. Written as DNA, the CDR3 is TGTGCCAGCAGCTCTCTCGGTCGCGGGGCCCCAACAGATACGCAGTATTTT. The encoded protein is CASSSLGRGAPTDTQYF.

The chain couples TRBV19 to TRBJ2-7; a possible D gene is TRBD1 (5 bases). Deletions cut 5 bases from V and 4 bases from J, with 12 bases between. Germline values: CDR1 LNHDA, CDR2 SQIVND (reference sequence). This CDR3 region has 13 residues. The CDR3, as DNA: TGTGCCAGTAGTCCTCAGGGTTCTTACGAGCAGTACTTC. It is translated as CASSPQGSYEQYF.

CDR3 in amino acids: CASQTSGAASDTQYF. CDR3 DNA: TGCGCCAGCCAGACCAGCGGGGCGGCCTCAGATACGCAGTATTTT. The chain joins TRBV5-1 to TRBJ2-3; the match to TRBD2 covers 7 bases. CDR3 length: 15 amino acids. The J segment lost 4 bases and the V segment lost 7 bases, leaving 12 bases of the junction unmatched. Per the germline V gene, CDR1 is SGHRS and CDR2 is YFSETQ.

In its sample, this clone was seen a few times. The rearrangement joins TRBV14 to TRBJ2-3, with TRBD1 identical over 9 bases. V shed 3 bases, J shed 7 bases, and the junction held 8 bases outside the gene matches. CDR1 is SGHDN and CDR2 is FVKESK in the germline V gene. The CDR3 spans 15 residues. CDR3 DNA sequence: TGTGCCAGCAGCCACGGGACAGGGAAGTGGTATACGCAGTATTTT. The encoded protein is CASSHGTGKWYTQYF.

The V and J genes are TRBV19 and TRBJ1-5, with TRBD1 as a possible D gene (5 bases). The length of the CDR3 is 13 residues. V lost 4 bases and J lost 14, with 18 bases in between. Germline CDR1 and CDR2: LNHDA and SQIVND (reference sequence). In DNA form, the CDR3 reads TGTGCCAGTAGTACCCTTTCGGGGGGTGGGAAGCATTTT. Protein sequence: CASSTLSGGGKHF.

V is TRBV6-6 and J is TRBJ1-1, with a tentative D call TRBD1 (5 bases). Per germline, CDR1 MNHNY and CDR2 SVGAGI (reference sequence). The V gene lost 4 bases and the J gene lost 0 bases, with 12 bases spanning the gap. The CDR3 extends over 15 amino acids. DNA for the CDR3: TGTGCCAGCAGTTTCGACAGAACTCTGAACACTGAAGCTTTCTTT. Its translation: CASSFDRTLNTEAFF.

The chain has TRBV19 and TRBJ2-7, with D uncertain. Per germline, CDR1 LNHDA and CDR2 SQIVND (reference sequence). The CDR3 runs to 14 residues. V was shortened by 4 bases and J by 3 bases, with 13 bases between the two germline ends. Written as DNA, the CDR3 is TGTGCCAGTAGTACTATTACTTGGAGCTACGAGCAGTACTTC. This codes for CASSTITWSYEQYF.

This clone rates as large. The chain has TRBV4-1 and TRBJ2-1; 8 bases align to TRBD2. Trimming took 2 bases from V and 7 from J; bases not matched to a gene: 7. Germline CDR1 and CDR2: MGHRA and YSYEKL. CDR3 size: 15 residues. CDR3 sequence (DNA): TGCGCCAGCAGCCAATCGGGGACTAGTAGGAATGAGCAGTTCTTC. Protein product: CASSQSGTSRNEQFF.